The 21 T cell receptor beta chains in this list originate from one sample, sequenced in a study of T cells after yellow fever vaccination. TCRdb re-called the 5' RACE reads with MiXCR, one entry per CDR3 protein. The sample holds roughly 160,000 distinct CDR3 sequences, 6% to 7.5% seen once. The sequenced sample was CD4+ T cells sorted from PBMCs, obtained 4 to 6 days after the first yellow fever vaccination. These receptors originate from a man aged 18 to 30 who received the YFV17D yellow fever vaccine.

The rearrangement links TRBV19 to TRBJ1-2; no clear D gene. The CDR3 has 13 amino acids. V was trimmed by 3 bases and J by 8 bases, leaving 13 bases between them. CDR1 is LNHDA, CDR2 SQIVND, per germline (reference sequence). CDR3 sequence reads: CASSIEGSSGYTF. The CDR3 DNA reads TGTGCCAGTAGTATTGAGGGATCGTCGGGCTACACCTTC. Full variable domain (outside the CDR3, taken from reference TRBV19 and TRBJ1-2): DGGITQSPKYLFRKEGQNVTLSCEQNLNHDAMYWYRQDPGQGLRLIYYSQIVNDFQKGDIAEGYSVSREKKESFPLTVTSAQKNPTAFYLCASSIEGSSGYTFGSGTRLTVV.

This clonotype was observed many times. The chain couples TRBV12-3 or TRBV12-4 to TRBJ2-1; the D gene is possibly TRBD1 (6 bases). The length of the CDR3 is 15 residues. The germline V and J ends were trimmed by 7 bases and 1 base, with 14 bases remaining between them. The CDR3 spells CASTTPGQSYNEQFF. Here the CDR3 DNA reads TGTGCCAGCACTACCCCCGGACAGTCCTACAATGAGCAGTTCTTC.

Many counts were recorded for this clonotype. The rearrangement joins TRBV12-3 or TRBV12-4 to TRBJ2-1; 11 bases line up with TRBD2. This CDR3 contains 14 residues. The trim removed 6 bases at V and 9 bases at J, leaving 7 bases unmatched. The CDR3 DNA is TGTGCCAGCAGACATAGCGGGGGGGTCGGTGAGCAGTTCTTC. Translated: CASRHSGGVGEQFF.

This clonotype appeared many times. The rearrangement uses TRBV7-8 and TRBJ2-3, with D unresolved. The germline CDR1 and CDR2 sequences are SGHVS and FQNEAQ. The CDR3 contains 16 residues. V lost 5 bases and J lost 2, with 17 bases in between. The CDR3 loop is CASSRSARLLTDTQYF. The CDR3 DNA reads TGTGCCAGCAGCCGCTCCGCACGGCTTCTCACAGATACGCAGTATTTT. Together with reference TRBV7-8 and TRBJ2-3, the CDR3 gives the full variable domain: GAGVSQSPRYKVAKRGQDVALRCDPISGHVSLFWYQQALGQGPEFLTYFQNEAQLDKSGLPSDRFFAERPEGSVSTLKIQRTQQEDSAVYLCASSRSARLLTDTQYFGPGTRLTVL.

The chain carries TRBV20-1 and TRBJ1-2; 9 bases are shared with TRBD1. The CDR3 is 15 residues long. Germline V lookup: CDR1 DFQATT, CDR2 SNEGSKA (reference sequence). The junction had 9 bases not matched to a gene; V was cut back by 5 bases and J by 2 bases. The CDR3: CSAPPGQGRNYGYTF. In DNA, the CDR3 is TGCAGTGCTCCCCCGGGACAGGGAAGAAACTATGGCTACACCTTC.

The genes are TRBV18 and TRBJ1-1, with D unclear. V was pared by 5 bases and J by 8 bases, with 9 bases between. The germline gives CDR1 KGHSH, CDR2 LQKENI. The CDR3 has 11 amino acids. For the CDR3, the DNA is TGTGCCAGCTCAACCCCACAGGAAGCTTTCTTT. Translation: CASSTPQEAFF.

The genes are TRBV20-1 and TRBJ1-1; 7 bases line up with TRBD1. Germline trimming cut 0 bases from V and 1 base from J; bases unmatched to any gene: 2. Looked up from germline, CDR1 is DFQATT and CDR2 is SNEGSKA (reference sequence). CDR3 size: 14 residues. In nucleotides, the CDR3 is TGCAGTGCTAGAGATCGGACAGGGAACACTGAAGCTTTCTTT. It translates to CSARDRTGNTEAFF.

This clonotype was observed at least ten times. The V gene is TRBV7-9, the J gene TRBJ2-3; D might be TRBD1 (7 bases). V dropped 4 bases and J dropped 9 bases, with 17 bases sitting between them. The CDR3 has 14 residues. The germline gives CDR1 SEHNR, CDR2 FQNEAQ (reference sequence). DNA of the CDR3: TGTGCCAGCAGCTGGTCGACAGGGCGGGACACGCAGTATTTT. Its protein product is CASSWSTGRDTQYF.

In its sample, this clonotype was seen many times. The rearrangement uses TRBV10-3 and TRBJ1-1; D remains ambiguous. Trimming left V 7 bases short and J 4 bases short, with 13 bases between. Germline values: CDR1 ENHRY, CDR2 SYGVKD. CDR3 length: 13 residues. The CDR3: CAITRQPGTEAFF. The CDR3 DNA reads as TGTGCCATCACTCGCCAACCCGGCACTGAAGCTTTCTTT.

This chain connects TRBV5-1 to TRBJ1-2; TRBD1 matches 10 bases. V trimming: 7 bases; J trimming: 7 bases; junction bases outside the gene matches: 13. This CDR3 region has 15 residues. The germline CDR1 and CDR2 sequences are SGHRS and YFSETQ. CDR3 coding DNA: TGCGCCAGCTCTCCTCCCGGGACAGGGGATTTTGGCTACACCTTC. This sequence encodes CASSPPGTGDFGYTF.

In its sample, this clonotype was seen many times. The CDR3 spells CATSEVSPGSNEQFF. CDR3 coding DNA: TGTGCCACCAGTGAGGTCTCCCCGGGTTCCAATGAGCAGTTCTTC. This chain uses TRBV24-1 with TRBJ2-1; no clear D. Germline V CDR1 and CDR2: KGHDR, SFDVKD. Trimming shortened V by 4 bases and J by 6 bases, and 15 bases separated the two germline ends. This CDR3 is built from 15 residues.

The J gene is TRBJ2-2, the V gene TRBV20-1; no firm D call. V shed 6 bases and J shed 6 bases, with 17 bases lying between them. The CDR3 totals 14 residues. CDR1 and CDR2 (germline): DFQATT, SNEGSKA (reference sequence). The CDR3 DNA reads TGCAGTGCCCCGTTGTCTTCAGGCGCCGGGGAGCTGTTTTTT. Translating it yields CSAPLSSGAGELFF.

This clonotype has just a few counts. The rearrangement uses TRBV5-1 and TRBJ1-2, with D tentatively TRBD1 (5 bases). Germline-derived CDR1 and CDR2 are SGHRS and YFSETQ. The CDR3 spans 14 residues. V was shortened by 4 bases and J by 3 bases, with 13 bases between the two germline ends. As DNA, the CDR3 is TGCGCCAGCAGCAGGTCAGGGAAGGACTATGGCTACACCTTC. Residues: CASSRSGKDYGYTF.

As DNA, the CDR3 is TGTGCCAGCAGTTGGGGCCAGACAAAATCCTACGAGCAGTACGTC. Its translation: CASSWGQTKSYEQYV. The chain couples TRBV6-9 to TRBJ2-7; perhaps TRBD1 as D (5 bases). Trimming cost V 4 bases and J 1 base, with 14 bases left between them. CDR3 size: 15 residues. The germline V gene has CDR1 MNHGY and CDR2 SVAAGI.

This clonotype was picked up a small number of times. The chain recombines TRBV12-3 or TRBV12-4 with TRBJ2-7; the D gene is possibly TRBD2 (5 bases). The length of the CDR3 is 13 residues. Trimming cost V 6 bases and J 3 bases, with 12 bases left between them. CDR3 DNA sequence: TGTGCCAGCAGCCCCCACGGAGGCTACGAGCAGTACGTC. Its translation is CASSPHGGYEQYV.

This clonotype came up a few times. The chain carries TRBV4-3 and TRBJ1-6; no firm D call. This CDR3 is built from 14 residues. Trimming left V 4 bases short and J 7 bases short, with 11 bases between. CDR1 is LGHNA, CDR2 YSLEER, per germline. The CDR3 loop is CASSRNRENSPLHF. The CDR3, as DNA: TGCGCCAGCAGCCGAAATAGGGAGAATTCACCCCTCCACTTT.

In this sample, this clonotype turned up many times. J is TRBJ2-3 and V is TRBV20-1; 7 bases line up with TRBD2. Germline V gene data show CDR1 as DFQATT and CDR2 as SNEGSKA (reference sequence). The CDR3 contains 16 residues. The trim removed 0 bases at V and 2 bases at J, leaving 8 bases unmatched. Written as DNA, the CDR3 is TGCAGTGCTAGAGATCTAGAGCGGGGATTCACAGATACGCAGTATTTT. Encoded protein: CSARDLERGFTDTQYF.

This clonotype was observed many times. The J gene is TRBJ2-3, the V gene TRBV5-5; no clear D. V dropped 5 bases and J dropped 0 bases, with 10 bases sitting between them. The CDR3 runs to 14 residues. CDR1 and CDR2 (germline): SGHKS, YYEKEE (reference sequence). CDR3 nucleotide sequence: TGTGCCAGCAGTCTTGCTGCAAGCACAGATACGCAGTATTTT. Translation gives CASSLAASTDTQYF.

This clonotype has only a few counts. The CDR3 reads CAWSPGGTRTQYF. The DNA of the CDR3 is TGTGCCTGGAGTCCGGGGGGAACGCGGACCCAGTACTTC. V gene TRBV30 combines with J gene TRBJ2-5, with 7 positions matching TRBD2. CDR1 and CDR2 (germline): GTSNPN, SVGIG (reference sequence). The CDR3 is made up of 13 amino acids. Germline trimming cut 2 bases from V and 7 bases from J; bases unmatched to any gene: 7. Drawing the rest from reference TRBV30 and TRBJ2-5, the complete variable domain is SQTIHQWPATLVQPVGSPLSLECTVEGTSNPNLYWYRQAAGRGLQLLFYSVGIGQISSEVPQNLSASRPQDRQFILSSKKLLLSDSGFYLCAWSPGGTRTQYFGPGTRLLVL.

The rearrangement joins TRBV20-1 to TRBJ1-2; 7 nucleotides line up with TRBD1. This CDR3 region has 13 residues. V gave up 3 bases and J gave up 3 bases; unmatched junction bases: 4. Germline CDR1 reads DFQATT; CDR2 reads SNEGSKA (reference sequence). As DNA, the CDR3 is TGCAGTGCTAGGACAGGGTTTGACTATGGCTACACCTTC. This codes for CSARTGFDYGYTF.

This clonotype was counted many times. V and J are TRBV4-2 and TRBJ2-7; D remains unclear. With 0 bases removed from V and 3 bases from J, the gap between germline ends came to 6 bases. CDR3 size: 13 residues. Germline-derived CDR1 and CDR2 are LGHNA and YNFKEQ. Here the CDR3 DNA reads TGTGCCAGCAGCCAAGATACGCTCTACGAGCAGTACTTC. This translates into CASSQDTLYEQYF.